The present T cell receptor (beta chain) was sequenced within a study of T-cell memory formation after mild COVID-19. The ends were cut back, 0 bases at V and 4 bases at J, with 10 bases in the middle. Germline V gene lookup returns CDR1 SGHKS and CDR2 YYEKEE (reference sequence). The CDR3 extends over 15 amino acids. This clonotype occurred many times. TCRdb re-derived calls from the 5' RACE reads in MiXCR, one entry per CDR3 protein. The repertoire includes 49,000 or so distinct CDR3 sequences, under 7.5% of them detected once, and roughly 1.4% sits in the top ten. This TCR derives from a man aged 18 to 35 who had mild COVID-19 (a few samples of this study predate the infection). Cell type and time point are not known. What was sequenced was PBMCs or a T cell subset sorted from them (not recorded which). The chain has TRBV5-5 and TRBJ2-2; D not resolved. CDR3 region: CASSLAWGSTGELFF. The CDR3 coding sequence is TGTGCCAGCAGCTTGGCTTGGGGATCCACCGGGGAGCTGTTTTTT.